These 25 T cell receptor beta chains share one sample of origin, sequenced in a study of blood T cell repertoires in COVID-19. TCRdb keeps only in-frame clones here, not all; method: immunoSEQ multiplex PCR. The sample records approximately 240,000 clones, approximately 86% being singletons. The sequenced sample was peripheral blood. These receptors were collected from a woman of 80 years or more with active or convalescent COVID-19.

The chain recombines TRBV24-1 with TRBJ2-1; 7 bases align to TRBD2. V lost 6 bases to trimming and J lost 9 bases; unmatched junction nucleotides: 4. The CDR3 consists of 12 residues. Germline CDR1 KGHDR, CDR2 SFDVKD. CDR3 in amino acids: CATSSGAGEQFF. CDR3 DNA sequence: TGTGCCACCAGTAGCGGGGCGGGTGAGCAGTTCTTC.

V and J are TRBV2 and TRBJ2-7; TRBD2 aligns across 7 bases. CDR1 is SNHLY and CDR2 is FYNNEI in the germline V gene. The J segment lost 4 bases and the V segment lost 10 bases, leaving 4 bases of the junction unmatched. This CDR3 region has 11 residues. The CDR3 loop reads CATRGEYEQYF. The CDR3 DNA follows: TGTGCCACCCGGGGGGAGTACGAGCAGTACTTC.

The chain couples TRBV23-1 to TRBJ2-5; 7 nucleotides align to TRBD2. TRBV23-1 is reported as an ORF; its role is uncertain. V gave up 0 bases and J gave up 1 base; unmatched junction bases: 2. The CDR3 is made up of 15 amino acids. The CDR3 DNA reads TGCGCCAGCAGTCAATCGGCGGGAGTCCAAGAGACCCAGTACTTC. Translation: CASSQSAGVQETQYF.

The count of this clone is one. J is TRBJ2-4 and V is TRBV2, with TRBD2 as a possible D gene (6 bases). From germline, CDR1 is SNHLY and CDR2 FYNNEI. V was shortened by 6 bases and J by 6 bases, with 12 bases between the two germline ends. There are 13 residues in the CDR3. DNA for the CDR3: TGTGCCAGCAGCGATGTGACTAGAAACATTCAGTACTTC. It codes for CASSDVTRNIQYF.

The V gene is TRBV5-6, the J gene TRBJ2-7, with TRBD1 matching 8 bases. CDR1 SGHDT and CDR2 YYEEEE come from the germline V gene. The CDR3 spans 16 residues. The junction had 11 bases not matched to a gene; V was cut back by 0 bases and J by 6 bases. Here the CDR3 DNA reads TGTGCCAGCAGCTTGGGTGTCGTGACAGGGGCCCTCGAGCAGTACTTC. It translates to CASSLGVVTGALEQYF. Full variable domain (remainder filled in from reference TRBV5-6 and TRBJ2-7): DAGVTQSPTHLIKTRGQQVTLRCSPKSGHDTVSWYQQALGQGPQFIFQYYEEEERQRGNFPDRFSGHQFPNYSSELNVNALLLGDSALYLCASSLGVVTGALEQYFGPGTRLTVT.

This clone showed up just once. The chain has TRBV19 and TRBJ1-5; D gene uncertain. This CDR3 spans 15 amino acids. The V gene's germline CDR1 is LNHDA and CDR2 SQIVND (reference sequence). The V and J ends lost 3 bases and 0 bases respectively, with 9 bases between them. The CDR3 sequence is CASSIEDYSNQPQHF. CDR3 in DNA: TGTGCCAGTAGTATTGAAGACTATAGCAATCAGCCCCAGCATTTT. The entire variable domain, with the rest obtained from reference TRBV19 and TRBJ1-5, is as follows: DGGITQSPKYLFRKEGQNVTLSCEQNLNHDAMYWYRQDPGQGLRLIYYSQIVNDFQKGDIAEGYSVSREKKESFPLTVTSAQKNPTAFYLCASSIEDYSNQPQHFGDGTRLSIL.

This clone was seen a few times. This sequence joins TRBV29-1 and TRBJ2-3; D perhaps matches TRBD2 (5 bases). Germline assignment: CDR1 SQVTM and CDR2 ANQGSEA. Trimming cost V 5 bases and J 6 bases, with 9 bases left between them. CDR3 length: 11 residues. The DNA for the CDR3 is TGCAGCGTTACCTCGGGGGATACGCAGTATTTT. Its translation is CSVTSGDTQYF.

The chain carries TRBV5-6 and TRBJ1-4; TRBD1 agrees at 10 bases. J was trimmed by 8 bases and V by 4 bases; bases with no gene match: 8. Germline V gene sequence: CDR1 SGHDT, CDR2 YYEEEE. There are 15 residues in the CDR3. CDR3 bases: TGTGCCAGCAGCCCGAGACAGGGGGCGAGGGAAAAACTGTTTTTT. It is translated as CASSPRQGAREKLFF.

This clone was seen only a few times. The same CDR3 also results from other DNA sequences found in this sample. This chain joins TRBV19 and TRBJ1-3; no definite D call. The V end was cut by 2 bases, the J end by 0 bases, with 8 bases between. This CDR3 is built from 15 residues. Germline V gives CDR1 LNHDA, CDR2 SQIVND (reference sequence). CDR3: CASSISPSSGNTIYF. The CDR3 DNA sequence: TGTGCCAGTAGTATATCCCCGAGCTCTGGAAACACCATATATTTT. Based on the CDR3 plus reference TRBV19 and TRBJ1-3, the full variable domain is DGGITQSPKYLFRKEGQNVTLSCEQNLNHDAMYWYRQDPGQGLRLIYYSQIVNDFQKGDIAEGYSVSREKKESFPLTVTSAQKNPTAFYLCASSISPSSGNTIYFGEGSWLTVV.

The V and J genes are TRBV24-1 and TRBJ2-5, with TRBD2 identical over 16 bases. The CDR3 runs to 16 residues. CDR1 is KGHDR and CDR2 is SFDVKD in the germline V gene. With 6 bases clipped from V and 2 bases from J, the junction kept 2 bases outside the gene matches. This CDR3 is CATSRGLAGGQETQYF. In DNA, the CDR3 is TGTGCCACCAGTCGGGGACTAGCGGGAGGGCAAGAGACCCAGTACTTC.

The V call is TRBV19, the J call TRBJ2-5; no reliable D call. The V and J ends lost 3 bases and 6 bases respectively, with 11 bases between them. The CDR3 consists of 13 residues. CDR1 and CDR2 from the germline V gene are LNHDA and SQIVND (reference sequence). Written as DNA, the CDR3 is TGTGCCAGTAGTATCTCTGTCGCGAAGACCCAGTACTTC. Translating gives CASSISVAKTQYF. Together with reference TRBV19 and TRBJ2-5, the CDR3 gives the full variable domain: DGGITQSPKYLFRKEGQNVTLSCEQNLNHDAMYWYRQDPGQGLRLIYYSQIVNDFQKGDIAEGYSVSREKKESFPLTVTSAQKNPTAFYLCASSISVAKTQYFGPGTRLLVL.

Turning to this clone: This sample includes further DNA sequences coding for the same CDR3. The chain has TRBV9 and TRBJ2-1; 11 bases fit TRBD2. The CDR3 runs to 15 residues. Unmatched junction bases numbered 0, after V lost 1 base and J lost 3 bases. The V gene's germline CDR1 is SGDLS and CDR2 YYNGEE. The CDR3 DNA is TGTGCCAGCAGCGTACTAGCGGGAGGCTACAATGAGCAGTTCTTC. Protein: CASSVLAGGYNEQFF.

The chain links TRBV5-1 to TRBJ2-7; 14 nucleotides line up with TRBD2. Germline CDR1 SGHRS, CDR2 YFSETQ. The V gene end was trimmed by 4 bases and the J gene end by 6 bases; junction bases not matched to a gene: 6. The CDR3 has 15 amino acids. For the CDR3, the DNA is TGCGCCAGCAGCGCCGGACTAGCGGGAGGAAGCGAGCAGTACTTC. The encoded protein is CASSAGLAGGSEQYF.

This clone was picked up one time. This rearrangement joins TRBV5-6 to TRBJ1-2; D gene uncertain. This CDR3 is 15 amino acids long. Per germline, CDR1 SGHDT and CDR2 YYEEEE. Trimming took 0 bases from V and 5 from J, leaving 14 bases between them. DNA for the CDR3: TGTGCCAGCAGCTTGGCGGTGGCGAGGGCTTATGGCTACACCTTC. Translated, it gives CASSLAVARAYGYTF.

With respect to this clone: Other nucleotide sequences from this sample produce the same CDR3. The chain couples TRBV7-8 to TRBJ1-4, with D maybe TRBD1 (6 bases). In germline, CDR1 is SGHVS, CDR2 FQNEAQ. Trimming removed 4 bases at V and 0 bases at J, with 9 bases between. This CDR3 is built from 15 residues. The DNA for the CDR3 is TGTGCCAGCAGCTCACGGACAGCAACTAATGAAAAACTGTTTTTT. It yields the protein CASSSRTATNEKLFF.

There are a few counts of this clone. V gene TRBV5-1 combines with J gene TRBJ1-1, with 7 nucleotides matching TRBD1. The CDR3 is 14 residues long. Germline CDR1 reads SGHRS; CDR2 reads YFSETQ. Trimming removed 3 bases from V and 10 bases from J; junction bases left unmatched: 12. In nucleotides, the CDR3 is TGCGCCAGCAGCTCACGGGGGCGGGACAGACGAGCTTTCTTT. Translating gives CASSSRGRDRRAFF. Full variable domain (outside the CDR3, taken from reference TRBV5-1 and TRBJ1-1): KAGVTQTPRYLIKTRGQQVTLSCSPISGHRSVSWYQQTPGQGLQFLFEYFSETQRNKGNFPGRFSGRQFSNSRSEMNVSTLELGDSALYLCASSSRGRDRRAFFGQGTRLTVV.

The CDR3 sequence: CASSLARGTGELFF. As DNA, the CDR3 is TGTGCCAGCAGCTTAGCCAGGGGCACCGGGGAGCTGTTTTTT. The rearrangement joins TRBV11-3 to TRBJ2-2; tentative D call: TRBD1 (6 bases). The CDR3 has 14 amino acids. Trimming removed 1 base at V and 4 bases at J, with 7 bases between. Germline V gene data show CDR1 as SGHNT and CDR2 as YENEEA.

The CDR3 DNA is TGTGCCATCAGTGTGACAGGGGGTGATAATGAAAAACTGTTTTTT. This codes for CAISVTGGDNEKLFF. This chain uses TRBV10-3 with TRBJ1-4; TRBD1 matches 9 bases. From germline, CDR1 is ENHRY and CDR2 SYGVKD. The J segment lost 4 bases and the V segment lost 4 bases, leaving 4 bases of the junction unmatched. This CDR3 has 15 amino acids.

The chain uses TRBV5-1 and TRBJ2-3; D call uncertain. Germline V gives CDR1 SGHRS, CDR2 YFSETQ. The V gene lost 2 bases and the J gene lost 0 bases, with 7 bases spanning the gap. The CDR3 is 14 residues long. CDR3 protein: CASSLDTSTDTQYF. The CDR3 coding sequence is TGCGCCAGCAGCTTAGACACCAGCACAGATACGCAGTATTTT.

This clone was found once. This chain links TRBV27 with TRBJ1-5; perhaps TRBD1 as D (5 bases). Germline values: CDR1 MNHEY, CDR2 SMNVEV (reference sequence). V was trimmed by 4 bases and J by 2 bases, leaving 6 bases between them. The CDR3 is 13 residues long. The CDR3 DNA sequence: TGTGCCAGCAGTTGGGGGGGCAATCAGCCCCAGCATTTT. Its translation: CASSWGGNQPQHF.

This clone was picked up one time. The rearrangement uses TRBV5-4 and TRBJ2-4; 7 nucleotides agree with TRBD1. The CDR3 runs 15 residues. Germline CDR1 is SGHNT and CDR2 is YYREEE (reference sequence). The V segment lost 3 bases and the J segment 5 bases; nucleotides outside the gene matches: 8. The CDR3 loop reads CASSYPGQTENIQYF. The CDR3 region has the DNA TGTGCCAGCAGCTATCCGGGACAGACAGAAAACATTCAGTACTTC.

This rearrangement joins TRBV28 to TRBJ1-2, with 8 positions matching TRBD1. The J segment lost 5 bases and the V segment lost 6 bases, leaving 11 bases of the junction unmatched. The CDR3 is 15 amino acids. Germline CDR1 is MDHEN and CDR2 is SYDVKM. The CDR3 nucleotides are TGTGCCAGCAGGGGGACAGGAAAGGGTGTATATGGCTACACCTTC. Protein: CASRGTGKGVYGYTF.

The V and J genes are TRBV5-1 and TRBJ1-2; perhaps TRBD1 as D (5 bases). Between the trimmed V and J ends, which lost 0 bases and 7 bases, there was a span of 13 bases. CDR3 length: 14 amino acids. The germline V gene encodes CDR1 SGHRS and CDR2 YFSETQ. CDR3 loop: CASSLGGGNVGYTF. CDR3 coding DNA: TGCGCCAGCAGCTTGGGTGGGGGGAACGTTGGCTACACCTTC.

This clone was seen repeatedly, ten times or more. The rearrangement links TRBV5-5 to TRBJ1-3; D is undetermined. The CDR3 runs 16 residues. The germline V gene has CDR1 SGHKS and CDR2 YYEKEE (reference sequence). V was trimmed by 4 bases and J by 3 bases, leaving 17 bases between them. The CDR3 DNA follows: TGTGCCAGCAGCCTGGGGTCTCTCTACGGTGGAAACACCATATATTTT. This sequence encodes CASSLGSLYGGNTIYF.

The V gene is TRBV18, the J gene TRBJ2-5; 12 positions match TRBD1. Germline values: CDR1 KGHSH, CDR2 LQKENI. The CDR3 contains 16 residues. The V segment lost 3 bases and the J segment 4 bases; nucleotides outside the gene matches: 6. CDR3 nucleotides: TGTGCCAGCTCACCGAGGGGACAGGGGGCTTTAGAGACCCAGTACTTC. Amino acids: CASSPRGQGALETQYF. Full variable domain (missing parts from reference TRBV18 and TRBJ2-5): NAGVMQNPRHLVRRRGQEARLRCSPMKGHSHVYWYRQLPEEGLKFMVYLQKENIIDESGMPKERFSAEFPKEGPSILRIQQVVRGDSAAYFCASSPRGQGALETQYFGPGTRLLVL.